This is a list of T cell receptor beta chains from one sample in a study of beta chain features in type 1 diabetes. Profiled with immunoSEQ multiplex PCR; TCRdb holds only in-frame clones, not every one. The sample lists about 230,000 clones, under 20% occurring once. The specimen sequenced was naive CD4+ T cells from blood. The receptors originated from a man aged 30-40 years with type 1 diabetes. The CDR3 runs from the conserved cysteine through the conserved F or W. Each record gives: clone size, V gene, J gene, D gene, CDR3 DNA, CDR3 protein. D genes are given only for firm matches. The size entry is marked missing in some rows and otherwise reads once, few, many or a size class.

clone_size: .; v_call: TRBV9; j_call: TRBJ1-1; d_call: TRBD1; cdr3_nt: TGTGCCAGCACCGGGACAGGGAAAGGGGAAGCTTTCTTT; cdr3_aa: CASTGTGKGEAFF
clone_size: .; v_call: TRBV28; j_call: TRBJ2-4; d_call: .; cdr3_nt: TGTGCCAGCCGCACCGTCGACGGAAGCTTAGCCAAAAACATTCAGTACTTC; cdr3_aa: CASRTVDGSLAKNIQYF
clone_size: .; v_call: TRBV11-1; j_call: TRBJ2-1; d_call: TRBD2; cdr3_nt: TGTGCCAGCAGCCAGACTAGCGGGATCGGAGAGCAGTTCTTC; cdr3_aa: CASSQTSGIGEQFF
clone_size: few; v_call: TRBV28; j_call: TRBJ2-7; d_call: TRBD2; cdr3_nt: TGTGCCAGCAGTTTATCCCCCGGTGGAGCGGGATACGAGCAGTACTTC; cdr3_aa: CASSLSPGGAGYEQYF
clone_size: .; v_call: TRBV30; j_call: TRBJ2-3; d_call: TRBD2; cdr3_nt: TGTGCCTGGAGACTAGCGGGAGGTGGAGATACGCAGTATTTT; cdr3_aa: CAWRLAGGGDTQYF
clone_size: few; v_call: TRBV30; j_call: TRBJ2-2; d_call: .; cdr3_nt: TGTGCCTGGACCGTACGTGTGGAGCTGTTTTTT; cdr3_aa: CAWTVRVELFF
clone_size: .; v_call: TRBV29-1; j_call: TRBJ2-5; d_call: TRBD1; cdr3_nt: TGCAGCGTTGACGTCTTGGGGACAGGGGAGACCCAGTACTTC; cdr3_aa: CSVDVLGTGETQYF
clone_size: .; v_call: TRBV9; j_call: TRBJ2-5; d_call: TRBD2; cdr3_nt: TGTGCCAGCAGCGTAGGGGTAGCGGGAGGGATGGAGACCCAGTACTTC; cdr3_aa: CASSVGVAGGMETQYF
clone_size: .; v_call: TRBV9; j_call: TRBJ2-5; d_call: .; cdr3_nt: TGTGCCAGCAGCGACCTAGGGGAGACCCAGTACTTC; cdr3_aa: CASSDLGETQYF
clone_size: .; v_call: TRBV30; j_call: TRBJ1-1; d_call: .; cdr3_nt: TGTGCCTGGAGCAGGGGATCCCCTGAAGCTTTCTTT; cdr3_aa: CAWSRGSPEAFF
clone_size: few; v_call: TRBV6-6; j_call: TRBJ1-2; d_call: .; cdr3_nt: TGTGCCAGCAGTTTTGAAGGGACACATGGCTACACCTTC; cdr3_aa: CASSFEGTHGYTF
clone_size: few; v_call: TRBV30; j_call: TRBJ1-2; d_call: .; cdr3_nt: TGTGCCTGCCACTATGGCTACACCTTC; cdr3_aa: CACHYGYTF
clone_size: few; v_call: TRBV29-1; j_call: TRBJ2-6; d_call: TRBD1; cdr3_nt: TGCAGCGTTGAAGGAACAGGGGCTGGGGCCAACGTCCTGACTTTC; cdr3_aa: CSVEGTGAGANVLTF
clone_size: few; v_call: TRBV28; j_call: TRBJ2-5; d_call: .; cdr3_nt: TGTGCCAGCAGTCAGGAGACCCAGTACTTC; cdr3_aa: CASSQETQYF
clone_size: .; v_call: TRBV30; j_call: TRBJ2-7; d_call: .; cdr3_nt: TGTGCCGGGGGACTTTCTCCCTACGAGCAGTACTTC; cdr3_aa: CAGGLSPYEQYF
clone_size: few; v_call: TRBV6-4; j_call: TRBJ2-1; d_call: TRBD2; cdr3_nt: TGTGCCAGCAGTGAGGCTAGCGGGAGGAATGAGCAGTTCTTC; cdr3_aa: CASSEASGRNEQFF
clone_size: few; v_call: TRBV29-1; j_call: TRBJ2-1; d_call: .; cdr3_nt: TGCAGCGTTGGTCGCAGGGGCTCTTACAATGAGCAGTTCTTC; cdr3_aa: CSVGRRGSYNEQFF
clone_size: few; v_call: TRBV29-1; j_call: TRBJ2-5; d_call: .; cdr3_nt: TGCAGCGTTGCGAGAGAGACCCAGTACTTC; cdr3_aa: CSVARETQYF
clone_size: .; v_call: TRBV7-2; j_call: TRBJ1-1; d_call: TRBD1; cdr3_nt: TGTGCCAGCAGCCCCTCGACAGGGGGCATGTTTGAAGCTTTCTTT; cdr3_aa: CASSPSTGGMFEAFF
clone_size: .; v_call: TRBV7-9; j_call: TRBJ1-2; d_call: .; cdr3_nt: TGTGCCAGCAGCTTAATGGTCGTAGGTGGCTACACCTTC; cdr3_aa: CASSLMVVGGYTF
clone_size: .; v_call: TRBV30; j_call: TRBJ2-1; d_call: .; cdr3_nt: TGTGCCTGGAGTGTCGGGGGCTCGAGCAAGCAGTTCTTC; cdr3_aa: CAWSVGGSSKQFF
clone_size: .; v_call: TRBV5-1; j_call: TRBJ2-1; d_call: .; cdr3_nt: TGCGCCAGCAGCTTGGCCAACAATGAGCAGTTCTTC; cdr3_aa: CASSLANNEQFF
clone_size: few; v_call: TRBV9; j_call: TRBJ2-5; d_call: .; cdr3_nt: TGTGCCAGCAGCGCTGGGGGCCAAGAGACCCAGTACTTC; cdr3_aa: CASSAGGQETQYF
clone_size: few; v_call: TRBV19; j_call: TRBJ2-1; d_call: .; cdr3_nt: TGTGCCAGTAGTATAAGCTACGGCTCCTACAATGAGCAGTTCTTC; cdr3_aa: CASSISYGSYNEQFF
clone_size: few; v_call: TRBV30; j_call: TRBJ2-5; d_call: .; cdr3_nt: TGTGCCTGGAGTGTTGGGGACACCGAGACCCAGTACTTC; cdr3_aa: CAWSVGDTETQYF
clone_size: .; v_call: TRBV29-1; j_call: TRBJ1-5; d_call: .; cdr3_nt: TGCAGCGTTGGACAGTTCAATCAGCCCCAGCATTTT; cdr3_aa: CSVGQFNQPQHF